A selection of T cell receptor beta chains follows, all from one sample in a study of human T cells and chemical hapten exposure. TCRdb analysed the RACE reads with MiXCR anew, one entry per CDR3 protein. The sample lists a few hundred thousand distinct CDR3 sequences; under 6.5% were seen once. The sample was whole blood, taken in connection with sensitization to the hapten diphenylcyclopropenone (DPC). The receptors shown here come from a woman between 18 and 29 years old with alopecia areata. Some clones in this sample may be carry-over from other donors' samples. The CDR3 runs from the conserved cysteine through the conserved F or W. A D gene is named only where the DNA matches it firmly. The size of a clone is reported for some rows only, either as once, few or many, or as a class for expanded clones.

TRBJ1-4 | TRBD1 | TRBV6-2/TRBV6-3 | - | CASRNPGQGATNVKLFF | TGTGCCAGCAGAAATCCGGGACAGGGTGCAACTAATGTAAAACTGTTTTTT
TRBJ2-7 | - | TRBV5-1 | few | CASSLEGGVTGQDEQYF | TGCGCCAGCAGCTTGGAAGGGGGAGTCACAGGGCAGGACGAGCAGTACTTC
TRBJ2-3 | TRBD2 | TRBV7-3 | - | CASSLSPNTAGAGDTQYF | TGTGCCAGCAGCTTAAGCCCCAACACAGCGGGGGCCGGTGATACGCAGTATTTT
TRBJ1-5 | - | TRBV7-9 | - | CASSLVSEKPQHF | TGTGCCAGCAGCTTAGTTTCAGAAAAGCCCCAGCATTTT
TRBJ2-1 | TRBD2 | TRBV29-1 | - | CSVEGSGGVYYNEQFF | TGCAGCGTTGAAGGTAGCGGGGGGGTTTACTACAATGAGCAGTTCTTC
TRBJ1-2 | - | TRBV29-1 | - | CSVARDWDGYTF | TGCAGCGTTGCCCGAGACTGGGATGGCTACACCTTC
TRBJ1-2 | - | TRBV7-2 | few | CASSLSVQGVYTF | TGTGCCAGCAGCTTGAGTGTCCAGGGTGTCTACACCTTC
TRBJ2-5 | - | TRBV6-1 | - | CSSSGDNQETQYF | TGTTCCAGCAGTGGGGACAATCAAGAGACCCAGTACTTC
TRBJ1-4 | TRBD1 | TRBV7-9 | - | CASSSWDSPGGSEKLFF | TGTGCCAGCAGCTCCTGGGACAGCCCTGGAGGGAGCGAAAAACTGTTTTTT
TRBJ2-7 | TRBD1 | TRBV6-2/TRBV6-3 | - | CASSYPLEDRGYEQYF | TGTGCCAGCAGTTACCCGCTTGAGGACAGGGGCTACGAGCAGTACTTC
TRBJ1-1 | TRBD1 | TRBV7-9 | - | CASSSGQGVYRTEAFF | TGTGCCAGCAGCTCTGGACAGGGGGTGTATCGGACTGAAGCTTTCTTT
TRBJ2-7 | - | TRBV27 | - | CASRLRGFSSYEQYF | TGTGCCAGCAGGTTGCGGGGTTTCTCCTCCTACGAGCAGTACTTC
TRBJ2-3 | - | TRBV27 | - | CASSQPGRTNTQYF | TGTGCCAGCAGCCAACCAGGACGTACGAATACGCAGTATTTT
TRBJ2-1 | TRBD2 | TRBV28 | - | CASSSAGTTAWDEQFF | TGTGCCAGCAGCTCCGCCGGGACTACGGCCTGGGATGAGCAGTTCTTC
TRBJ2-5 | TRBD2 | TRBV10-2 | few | CATTPGTSGVETQYF | TGCGCCACCACCCCGGGGACTAGCGGGGTTGAGACCCAGTACTTC
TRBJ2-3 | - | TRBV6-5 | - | CASSYSTGTNTQYF | TGTGCCAGCAGTTATTCGACAGGGACTAATACGCAGTATTTT
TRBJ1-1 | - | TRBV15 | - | CATSGSLNTEAFF | TGTGCCACCAGTGGGTCTTTGAACACTGAAGCTTTCTTT
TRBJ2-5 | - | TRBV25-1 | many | CASSESPEETQYF | TGTGCCAGCAGTGAATCCCCCGAGGAGACCCAGTACTTC
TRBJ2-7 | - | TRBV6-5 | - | CASSYSQGSYEQYF | TGTGCCAGCAGTTACTCGCAGGGGTCCTACGAGCAGTACTTC
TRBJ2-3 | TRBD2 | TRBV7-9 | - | CASSLIAGETTDTQYF | TGTGCCAGCAGCTTAATAGCGGGGGAAACCACAGATACGCAGTATTTT
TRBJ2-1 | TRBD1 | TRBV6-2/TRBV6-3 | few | CASSYPGQGTNEQFF | TGTGCCAGCAGTTACCCGGGACAGGGTACGAATGAGCAGTTCTTC
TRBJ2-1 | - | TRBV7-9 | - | CASSLGRDSYYNEQFF | TGTGCCAGCAGCTTAGGGCGGGACAGTTACTACAATGAGCAGTTCTTC